The next 18 T cell receptor beta chains were all read from a single sample in a study of blood T cells in healthy people across ages. The second PCR ran 7 to 11 cycles with a sample-barcoded 5' primer and J-beta primers. MiXCR, applied by TCRdb to the 5' RACE reads, yields one record per CDR3 protein. The sample yields some 1.8 million distinct CDR3 sequences, 35% to 50% seen once. Sequencing was carried out using blood. The receptors come from a human donor in good health.

The chain recombines TRBV19 with TRBJ1-5, with D possibly TRBD1 on 6 matching bases. Trimming shortened V by 4 bases and J by 4 bases, and 14 bases separated the two germline ends. Germline CDR1 and CDR2: LNHDA and SQIVND (reference sequence). The CDR3 covers 15 residues. CDR3 nucleotide sequence: TGTGCCAGTAGTAAACGGGAGCAGGGGAATCAGCCCCAGCATTTT. Translation gives CASSKREQGNQPQHF.

As for this clonotype: Sequence at one end of the junction differs from germline and may be a read error. The rearrangement links TRBV18 to TRBJ2-3, with D possibly TRBD2 on 6 matching bases. The germline V gene encodes CDR1 KGHSH and CDR2 LQKENI. There are 13 residues in the CDR3. In DNA form, the CDR3 reads TGTGCCAGCCCACCACTCGGGGGAGATACGCAGTATTTT. It yields the protein CASPPLGGDTQYF.

This clonotype was counted a few times. The chain uses TRBV7-9 and TRBJ2-6, with 8 bases aligning to TRBD1. In germline, CDR1 is SEHNR, CDR2 FQNEAQ (reference sequence). The V gene end was trimmed by 8 bases and the J gene end by 11 bases; junction bases not matched to a gene: 11. The CDR3 contains 14 residues. The CDR3 DNA follows: TGTGCCAGCGGCCGGGACAGGTTCTTTCACGTCCTGACTTTC. Translating gives CASGRDRFFHVLTF.

This chain connects TRBV3-1 to TRBJ1-2; D is unclear. From germline, CDR1 is LGHDT and CDR2 YNNKEL (reference sequence). The CDR3 has 13 amino acids. V shed 1 base and J shed 7 bases, with 10 bases lying between them. The chain's CDR3 is CASSQVLVGGYTF. For the CDR3, the DNA is TGTGCCAGCAGCCAAGTCCTAGTGGGTGGCTACACCTTC.

The chain links TRBV7-2 to TRBJ1-2, with 8 bases aligning to TRBD1. Germline CDR1 and CDR2: SGHTA and FQGNSA. The V and J ends lost 5 bases and 8 bases, in that order; junction bases with no gene match: 10. This CDR3 region has 14 residues. CDR3 DNA: TGTGCCAGCAGCCCAGGGGGCATAGGTGAGGGCTACACCTTC. Amino acids: CASSPGGIGEGYTF.

This chain connects TRBV20-1 to TRBJ1-1; no clear D gene. From germline, CDR1 is DFQATT and CDR2 SNEGSKA (reference sequence). There are 13 residues in the CDR3. V dropped 1 base and J dropped 6 bases, with 12 bases sitting between them. CDR3 residues: CSARGFRSPEAFF. DNA for the CDR3: TGCAGTGCTAGAGGGTTTAGAAGCCCTGAAGCTTTCTTT.

This clonotype was detected only a few times. The genes are TRBV5-1 and TRBJ2-1, with D perhaps matching TRBD1 (5 bases). The V end was cut by 4 bases, the J end by 6 bases, with 11 bases between. The germline CDR1 and CDR2 sequences are SGHRS and YFSETQ. The CDR3 is 13 residues long. This CDR3 is CASSNQGFNEQFF. The DNA of the CDR3 is TGCGCCAGCAGCAACCAGGGCTTCAATGAGCAGTTCTTC.

The chain has TRBV15 and TRBJ1-2, with D possibly being TRBD1 (5 bases). The V end lost 0 bases, the J end lost 11 bases, and 10 bases lay between the germline ends. This CDR3 is built from 12 residues. Germline CDR1 LNHNV, CDR2 YYDKDF (reference sequence). As DNA, the CDR3 is TGTGCCACCAGCAGAGACAGGACAATTTACACCTTC. It translates to CATSRDRTIYTF. Drawing the rest from reference TRBV15 and TRBJ1-2, the complete variable domain is DAMVIQNPRYQVTQFGKPVTLSCSQTLNHNVMYWYQQKSSQAPKLLFHYYDKDFNNEADTPDNFQSRRPNTSFCFLDIRSPGLGDTAMYLCATSRDRTIYTFGSGTRLTVV.

This clonotype was observed a single time. The chain has TRBV6-2 or TRBV6-3 and TRBJ1-2; D is uncertain. The CDR3 is 15 amino acids. V gave up 0 bases and J gave up 3 bases, with 11 bases separating them. CDR1 is MNHEY, CDR2 SVGEGT, per germline. DNA of the CDR3: TGTGCCAGCAGTTACTCGGAAGGGATTGACTATGGCTACACCTTC. Encoded protein: CASSYSEGIDYGYTF.

This clonotype has more than one count but fewer than ten. This chain links TRBV6-5 with TRBJ1-6; no firm D call. CDR3 length: 15 amino acids. The V and J ends lost 8 bases and 8 bases respectively, with 19 bases between them. Germline CDR1 and CDR2: MNHEY and SVGAGI. In nucleotides, the CDR3 is TGTGCCAGCCAACCCGGAAGGACGGGCGATTCACCCCTCCACTTT. Its translation is CASQPGRTGDSPLHF.

The chain is built from TRBV29-1 and TRBJ2-1; D is perhaps TRBD2 (6 bases). Germline V gene lookup returns CDR1 SQVTM and CDR2 ANQGSEA. This CDR3 comprises 14 residues. V gave up 6 bases and J gave up 4 bases, with 16 bases separating them. CDR3 protein: CSVVFAGSYNEQFF. The DNA of the CDR3 is TGCAGCGTCGTCTTTGCGGGGAGTTACAATGAGCAGTTCTTC.

The genes are TRBV29-1 and TRBJ2-1, with TRBD2 as a possible D gene (5 bases). Germline CDR1 is SQVTM and CDR2 is ANQGSEA. Trimming took off 4 bases at V and 6 bases at J, with 16 bases between the two ends. There are 14 residues in the CDR3. Here the CDR3 reads CSVGAGGFFNEQFF. In DNA form, the CDR3 reads TGCAGCGTTGGCGCGGGCGGGTTTTTCAATGAGCAGTTCTTC.

The gene calls are TRBV20-1 and TRBJ2-7; 8 bases map to TRBD2. Unmatched junction bases numbered 15, after V lost 1 base and J lost 10 bases. Germline loops: CDR1 DFQATT, CDR2 SNEGSKA (reference sequence). The CDR3 loop spans 15 amino acids. The CDR3 coding sequence is TGCAGTGCTAGAGCTCGGCGGGGGGCGCTGGAGATCCAGTACTTC. It yields the protein CSARARRGALEIQYF.

This chain links TRBV18 with TRBJ2-3; D remains unclear. Between the trimmed V and J ends, which lost 0 bases and 1 base, there was a span of 5 bases. The germline gives CDR1 KGHSH, CDR2 LQKENI. The CDR3 is 14 amino acids. CDR3 loop: CASSPPARTDTQYF. DNA for the CDR3: TGTGCCAGCTCACCACCCGCGCGCACAGATACGCAGTATTTT.

The rearrangement uses TRBV29-1 and TRBJ1-2, with D tentatively TRBD1 (6 bases). V was cut by 7 bases and J by 0 bases, with 15 bases left in between. CDR3 length: 14 amino acids. From germline, CDR1 is SQVTM and CDR2 ANQGSEA. The CDR3 is CSAIQQGPNYGYTF. The CDR3 DNA is TGCAGCGCGATTCAACAGGGACCTAACTATGGCTACACCTTC.

The chain combines TRBV7-2 with TRBJ2-7, with 10 bases matching TRBD2. V shed 5 bases and J 1 base; nucleotides not matched to a gene: 11. The CDR3 is 17 residues long. Germline V gene data show CDR1 as SGHTA and CDR2 as FQGNSA. CDR3 bases: TGTGCCAGCAGCCCCGGTTTAGCGGGGGGTGTATCCTACGAGCAGTACTTC. Translated, it gives CASSPGLAGGVSYEQYF.

The chain combines TRBV10-3 with TRBJ1-2; the match to TRBD1 covers 8 bases. The length of the CDR3 is 14 residues. Germline trimming cut 5 bases from V and 6 bases from J; bases unmatched to any gene: 8. Looked up from germline, CDR1 is ENHRY and CDR2 is SYGVKD. The CDR3 sequence: CAISRQGTGDGYTF. CDR3 nucleotide sequence: TGTGCCATCAGTCGACAGGGGACAGGCGATGGCTACACCTTC.

This clonotype was recorded a few times. The J gene is TRBJ1-4, the V gene TRBV7-9; 9 bases map to TRBD1. Looked up from germline, CDR1 is SEHNR and CDR2 is FQNEAQ (reference sequence). V was clipped by 1 base and J by 5 bases; unmatched bases: 2. This CDR3 is 15 amino acids long. The CDR3 loop is CASSLGDRENEKLFF. In DNA, the CDR3 is TGTGCCAGCAGCTTAGGGGACAGGGAGAATGAAAAACTGTTTTTT.